This TCR beta chain was obtained from a study of radiotherapy plus CTLA-4 blockade in lung cancer. The study, taken as a whole, reports: Once radiotherapy plus ipilimumab had been given, TCR clones derived from tumor expanded in blood.

Assay used: immunoSEQ multiplex PCR; TCRdb lists only in-frame clones, some missing. This sample has more than 55,000 clones, with more than 60% found just once. This clone has a single count. Its target is unknown. The CDR3 is 16 residues long. The origin of this receptor is a human donor with non-small cell lung cancer who had a partial response to radiotherapy plus ipilimumab. Sequenced material: peripheral blood, taken from a patient treated with radiotherapy plus ipilimumab. V is TRBV21-1 and J is TRBJ2-7; TRBD1 reflects the table's D call only, with no check against the DNA. TRBV21-1 is deemed a pseudogene. The CDR3 spells CASSKGGTVKPYEQYF. CDR3 coding DNA: TGTGCCAGCAGCAAAGGGGGGACAGTGAAACCCTACGAGCAGTACTTC.